The text below deals with one T cell receptor (beta chain). No antigen is known for it. This record belongs to a study of naive and memory T cell subsets. Study findings and constraints: The power law exponent of TCR abundance differed between naive and memory cells.

After removal of 4 bases from V and 4 bases from J, the junction contained 8 bases not matched to a gene. The CDR3 has 15 residues. CDR1 is SGHRS and CDR2 is YFSETQ in the germline V gene. Four subsets defined by CD45RA and CD27 were sorted after CD3, CD4, CD8 and live/dead staining. The beta constant-region primer was an equimolar mix of two oligonucleotides covering TRBC1 and TRBC2. An oligonucleotide with the SP2 primer and a 12-nucleotide UMI was ligated to the cDNA 3' end. TCRdb re-derived calls from the UMI-ligation and nested PCR reads in MiXCR, one entry per CDR3 protein. This sample yields around 160,000 distinct CDR3 sequences, of which approximately 15% are seen a single time; approximately 0.15% belongs to the top ten.

Sequencing input: naive CD4+ T cells from blood. The receptor comes from a human donor in good health. The chain uses TRBV5-1 and TRBJ1-1; 9 positions agree with TRBD1. CDR3 nucleotide sequence: TGCGCCAGCAGCCAGACAGGGGGAACAGGCACTGAAGCTTTCTTT. Translation gives CASSQTGGTGTEAFF.